This record concerns one T cell receptor (beta chain) sequence. The antigen remains undetermined. The CDR3 covers 17 residues. Trimming removed 3 bases from V and 0 bases from J; junction bases left unmatched: 6. Per the germline V gene, CDR1 is SGDLS and CDR2 is YYNGEE. This sample stems from a study of T cell repertoires in cytomegalovirus infection. Study-level information: CMV infection and matching HLA type were both indicated by public TCR beta signatures.

TCRdb fed the reads into MiXCR, producing one record per CDR3 protein. The data hold around 530,000 distinct CDR3 sequences, with 16% observed a single time. General study results and limits: The ex vivo response was dominated by HLA-C-restricted CMV-specific TCR beta clonotypes. There were carriers of CMV plus the relevant HLA, and cumulative public TCR beta family frequency identified them.

The sequence was obtained from a human donor in good health (CMV status not recorded). Some clones in this sample may be carry-over from other donors' samples. The rearrangement links TRBV9 to TRBJ2-1; 10 bases are shared with TRBD2. Sequencing was carried out using CD8+ T cells from PBMCs. The CDR3 loop is CASSGHLAGVSYNEQFF. The CDR3 DNA reads as TGTGCCAGCAGCGGGCACCTAGCGGGAGTCTCCTACAATGAGCAGTTCTTC.